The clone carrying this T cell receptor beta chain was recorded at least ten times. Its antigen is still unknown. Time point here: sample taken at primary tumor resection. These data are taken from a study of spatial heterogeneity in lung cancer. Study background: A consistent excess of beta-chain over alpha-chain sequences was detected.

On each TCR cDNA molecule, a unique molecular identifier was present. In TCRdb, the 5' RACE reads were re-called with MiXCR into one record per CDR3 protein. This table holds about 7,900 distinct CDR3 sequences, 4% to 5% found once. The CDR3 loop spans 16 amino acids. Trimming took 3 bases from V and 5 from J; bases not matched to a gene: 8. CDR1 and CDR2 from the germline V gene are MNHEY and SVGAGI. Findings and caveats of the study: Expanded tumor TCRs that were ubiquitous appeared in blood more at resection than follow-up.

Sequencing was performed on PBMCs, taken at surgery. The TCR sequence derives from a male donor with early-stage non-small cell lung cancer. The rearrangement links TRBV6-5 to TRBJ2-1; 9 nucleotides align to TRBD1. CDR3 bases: TGTGCCAGCAGTTATTGGCGGGACAGGGTAAACAATGAGCAGTTCTTC. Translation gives CASSYWRDRVNNEQFF.